One and the same sample provided the 4 T cell receptor beta chains below, sequenced in a study of blood T cell repertoires in COVID-19. Produced via immunoSEQ multiplex PCR; TCRdb's table is partial and in-frame only. The sample lists some 360,000 clones, around 87% occurring once. Input material: peripheral blood. These receptors came from a woman aged 60-75 years with COVID-19, enrolled during active disease.

V and J are TRBV6-2 or TRBV6-3 and TRBJ1-2; D perhaps matches TRBD1 (6 bases). Trimming removed 6 bases from V and 0 bases from J, with 14 bases in between. Germline-derived CDR1 and CDR2 are MNHEY and SVGEGT. The length of the CDR3 is 15 residues. CDR3 sequence reads: CASRYTGLANYGYTF. The CDR3 DNA sequence: TGTGCCAGCAGGTACACAGGGCTAGCTAACTATGGCTACACCTTC.

The chain couples TRBV5-1 to TRBJ1-2; 9 nucleotides align to TRBD1. The CDR3 has 13 amino acids. J was trimmed by 8 bases and V by 3 bases; bases with no gene match: 5. Per germline, CDR1 SGHRS and CDR2 YFSETQ. The CDR3 is CASSSGQGLGYTF. The CDR3 bases are TGCGCCAGCAGCTCGGGACAGGGACTAGGCTACACCTTC.

J is TRBJ1-2 and V is TRBV30; TRBD1 agrees at 8 bases. The V and J ends lost 4 bases and 3 bases, in that order; junction bases with no gene match: 4. This CDR3 has 13 amino acids. Germline CDR1 and CDR2: GTSNPN and SVGIG (reference sequence). The CDR3 protein is CAWKQGGDYGYTF. The CDR3 DNA sequence: TGTGCCTGGAAACAGGGGGGAGACTATGGCTACACCTTC.

Worth noting for this clone: Other DNA sequences in the same sample also yield this CDR3. The rearrangement joins TRBV9 to TRBJ2-1; maybe TRBD2 (5 bases). The germline gives CDR1 SGDLS, CDR2 YYNGEE. Trimming took 5 bases from V and 0 from J, leaving 9 bases between them. This CDR3 comprises 14 residues. The DNA of the CDR3 is TGTGCCAGCAGTCCCGGGATCTCCTACAATGAGCAGTTCTTC. Translation gives CASSPGISYNEQFF.